The clone carrying this T cell receptor beta chain was counted a few times. Its specificity is unknown. The sample belongs to a study of T cells in Graves' hyperthyroidism and ophthalmopathy. Study conclusions and caveats: Most thyroid clonotypes expanded above 0.001 appeared in blood too.

RNA transcripts yielded amplified TCR beta CDR3 regions. First-round RT-PCR with HTBI primers amplified the TCR CDR3 region. TCRdb reprocessed the multiplex PCR reads via MiXCR and lists one record per CDR3 protein. Here the sample spans about 740,000 distinct CDR3 sequences, about 14% being singletons. Among the patients, aged 18 to 65, hyperthyroidism was newly diagnosed and had lasted under 2 months. Uncontrolled infections, other autoimmune diseases, pregnancy or lactation led to exclusion of patients. Fresh peripheral blood, around 9.3 ml of it, supplied the PBMCs. V dropped 1 base and J dropped 3; count of bases not matched to a gene: 6. CDR3 size: 16 residues. The V gene's germline CDR1 is MGHRA and CDR2 YSYEKL.

The sample comprised blood. This sequence originates from a woman aged 18-30 years with Graves' hyperthyroidism. The chain combines TRBV4-1 with TRBJ2-1; 7 nucleotides agree with TRBD2. The CDR3 DNA reads TGCGCCAGCAGCCAAGTGGGGAGGGCCAGCTACAATGAGCAGTTCTTC. The encoded protein is CASSQVGRASYNEQFF.